A selection of T cell receptor beta chains follows, all from one sample in a study of spatial heterogeneity in lung cancer. Each CDR3 protein gets one entry after TCRdb re-called the 5' RACE reads with MiXCR. The sample contains 60,000 to 90,000 distinct CDR3 sequences, under 8.5% of which appear only once. The material was PBMCs, obtained at surgery. Receptors were obtained from a male donor with early-stage non-small cell lung cancer. CDR3s include the opening cysteine and the closing phenylalanine or tryptophan. D genes are given only for firm matches. Not every row has a clone size; where given, it reads once, few, many or a size class.

d_call j_call clone_size v_call cdr3_aa cdr3_nt
TRBD1 TRBJ2-1 - TRBV5-1 CASSLGTGYNEQFF TGCGCCAGCAGCTTGGGGACAGGGTACAATGAGCAGTTCTTC
TRBD1 TRBJ1-1 few TRBV20-1 CSARDRGQGPLEAFF TGCAGTGCTAGAGATAGGGGACAGGGGCCCTTGGAAGCTTTCTTT
- TRBJ1-1 many TRBV10-2 CASSWMNTEAFF TGCGCCAGCAGCTGGATGAACACTGAAGCTTTCTTT
- TRBJ2-3 few TRBV5-1 CASSEGRGDTQYF TGCGCCAGCAGCGAGGGGCGCGGAGATACGCAGTATTTT
- TRBJ1-1 - TRBV2 CARGRRGAEAFF TGTGCCAGGGGCAGGCGCGGAGCTGAAGCTTTCTTT
- TRBJ2-3 medium-sized TRBV4-1 CASSQDDSTTDTQYF TGCGCCAGCAGCCAAGATGATTCGACAACAGATACGCAGTATTTT
- TRBJ2-7 few TRBV5-1 CASSLDGRLVTYEQYF TGCGCCAGCAGCTTGGATGGACGGTTGGTGACCTACGAGCAGTACTTC
- TRBJ1-2 many TRBV4-1 CASSQDSGPNYGYTF TGCGCCAGCAGCCAAGATTCAGGGCCTAACTATGGCTACACCTTC
- TRBJ1-1 - TRBV7-9 CASSHQWGPNTEAFF TGTGCCAGCAGCCACCAATGGGGGCCGAACACTGAAGCTTTCTTT
- TRBJ1-2 many TRBV7-2 CASSPRILLSYGYTF TGTGCCAGCAGCCCCCGCATTCTTCTGAGCTATGGCTACACCTTC
- TRBJ1-5 few TRBV6-2/TRBV6-3 CASKSASPSNQPQHF TGTGCCAGCAAATCGGCGTCCCCTAGCAATCAGCCCCAGCATTTT
- TRBJ1-5 - TRBV6-1 CASSMAGSNQPQHF TGTGCCAGCAGCATGGCGGGGAGCAATCAGCCCCAGCATTTT
TRBD2 TRBJ2-7 many TRBV7-2 CASSPLAAIAYEQYF TGTGCCAGCAGCCCACTAGCGGCAATAGCCTACGAGCAGTACTTC
- TRBJ2-7 few TRBV12-3/TRBV12-4 CASSLLGPTYEQYF TGTGCCAGCAGTTTATTGGGACCCACCTACGAGCAGTACTTC
- TRBJ1-1 few TRBV18 CASSETGSSNTEAFF TGTGCCAGCTCAGAGACAGGTTCTTCGAACACTGAAGCTTTCTTT
TRBD1 TRBJ2-2 few TRBV30 CAWSVRTGMEAGELFF TGTGCCTGGAGTGTACGGACAGGGATGGAAGCCGGGGAGCTGTTTTTT
- TRBJ1-1 - TRBV29-1 CSVSISRGRDTEAFF TGCAGCGTTAGTATTTCTAGGGGTCGGGACACTGAAGCTTTCTTT
TRBD1 TRBJ2-3 - TRBV27 CASRGQGTSTDTQYF TGTGCCAGCAGAGGACAGGGCACTAGCACAGATACGCAGTATTTT
- TRBJ1-1 - TRBV30 CAWRGSGLTEAFF TGTGCCTGGAGAGGGTCGGGACTCACTGAAGCTTTCTTT
- TRBJ2-5 - TRBV7-2 CASSLALRHQETQYF TGTGCCAGCAGCTTAGCGCTACGGCACCAAGAGACCCAGTACTTC
- TRBJ2-3 many TRBV10-3 CAIWGDSEDTQYF TGTGCCATTTGGGGGGACTCGGAGGATACGCAGTATTTT
TRBD1 TRBJ2-7 few TRBV4-1 CASSQDWGRGTGGYEQYF TGCGCCAGCAGCCAAGATTGGGGCCGGGGGACAGGAGGGTACGAGCAGTACTTC
- TRBJ2-2 many TRBV5-6 CASSRVRGTGELFF TGTGCCAGCAGTCGGGTGCGGGGTACCGGGGAGCTGTTTTTT
TRBD1 TRBJ2-7 many TRBV4-1 CASSQQQGGAYEQYF TGCGCCAGCAGCCAGCAACAGGGGGGAGCCTACGAGCAGTACTTC
- TRBJ1-5 many TRBV3-1 CASSLGAGVDQPQHF TGTGCCAGCAGCCTTGGAGCCGGGGTCGATCAGCCCCAGCATTTT
- TRBJ2-3 - TRBV7-2 CASSIQGFTDTQYF TGTGCCAGCAGCATACAGGGCTTCACAGATACGCAGTATTTT
- TRBJ2-5 many TRBV29-1 CSVPGRPYQETQYF TGCAGCGTTCCTGGACGGCCGTACCAAGAGACCCAGTACTTC
- TRBJ1-1 many TRBV29-1 CSVDVGFGAFF TGCAGCGTTGACGTGGGATTTGGGGCTTTCTTT
- TRBJ2-1 few TRBV9 CASSAEPGYNEQFF TGTGCCAGCAGCGCGGAACCCGGTTACAATGAGCAGTTCTTC
- TRBJ1-1 - TRBV4-1 CASSLLSAFRGTEAFF TGCGCCAGCAGCCTCCTCAGCGCGTTTAGGGGGACTGAAGCTTTCTTT
TRBD1 TRBJ2-1 many TRBV29-1 CSVEDRDRTFEQFF TGCAGCGTTGAAGACCGGGACAGAACTTTTGAGCAGTTCTTC
TRBD1 TRBJ1-3 few TRBV7-2 CASSLATGGFAGNTIYF TGTGCCAGCAGCTTAGCCACAGGGGGCTTTGCTGGAAACACCATATATTTT
TRBD2 TRBJ2-7 few TRBV12-3/TRBV12-4 CASCRIAGFEQYF TGTGCCAGCTGTAGGATAGCGGGTTTCGAGCAGTACTTC
- TRBJ1-2 many TRBV7-2 CASSPPREAYGYTF TGTGCCAGCAGCCCTCCTCGGGAGGCCTATGGCTACACCTTC
- TRBJ2-3 many TRBV7-9 CASGRTDTQYF TGTGCCAGCGGACGTACAGATACGCAGTATTTT
- TRBJ1-4 many TRBV19 CASSIAKARINEKLFF TGTGCCAGTAGTATTGCAAAAGCCCGGATCAATGAAAAACTGTTTTTT
- TRBJ1-1 - TRBV7-8 CASSLVAYTEAFF TGTGCCAGCAGCTTAGTGGCCTACACTGAAGCTTTCTTT
- TRBJ2-5 many TRBV7-2 CASSPQWGVQETQYF TGTGCCAGCAGTCCCCAGTGGGGCGTCCAAGAGACCCAGTACTTC
- TRBJ2-3 many TRBV12-3/TRBV12-4 CASRLYAGDTQYF TGTGCCAGCAGACTCTACGCGGGGGATACGCAGTATTTT
- TRBJ2-1 many TRBV10-2 CASTRDFYNEQFF TGCGCCAGCACCAGGGACTTCTACAATGAGCAGTTCTTC
- TRBJ2-5 many TRBV20-1 CSARIWETQYF TGCAGTGCTAGGATTTGGGAGACCCAGTACTTC
- TRBJ1-5 - TRBV6-5 CASSYRGNQPQHF TGTGCCAGCAGTTACCGGGGCAATCAGCCCCAGCATTTT
TRBD1 TRBJ1-1 few TRBV10-3 CAISDSGTGGTEAFF TGTGCCATCAGTGACTCCGGGACAGGAGGCACTGAAGCTTTCTTT
TRBD2 TRBJ2-3 few TRBV7-9 CASSFSGLASDTQYF TGTGCCAGCAGCTTTTCCGGACTAGCATCCGATACGCAGTATTTT
TRBD2 TRBJ2-1 once TRBV13 CASSPPSGSSYEQFF TGTGCCAGCAGCCCCCCTAGCGGGAGTAGCTATGAGCAGTTCTTC
TRBD1 TRBJ2-7 few TRBV10-3 CAISAPGQGSYEQYF TGTGCCATCAGTGCGCCGGGACAGGGATCCTACGAGCAGTACTTC
- TRBJ1-2 - TRBV3-1 CASSQVGPANYGYTF TGTGCCAGCAGCCAAGTGGGACCCGCTAACTATGGCTACACCTTC
- TRBJ2-1 - TRBV19 CASSSDWTLYNEQFF TGTGCCAGTAGTTCCGACTGGACTCTCTACAATGAGCAGTTCTTC